This entry concerns a single TCR beta chain. Each single cDNA molecule received a unique molecular identifier. Each CDR3 protein gets one entry after TCRdb re-called the 5' RACE reads with MiXCR. Of more than 50,000 distinct CDR3 sequences listed, more than 9.5% were seen once; the top ten hold 7.5% to 10%. The sample belongs to a study of early T cells in non-severe SARS-CoV-2 infection. On the study more broadly: Alpha and beta chains were unpaired, from unsorted whole-blood bulk RNA.

The CDR3 is made up of 14 amino acids. Trimming at V came to 4 bases and at J to 6 bases, leaving 3 bases not matched to a gene. Germline-derived CDR1 and CDR2 are SGHRS and YFSETQ. The sample consisted of whole blood. This receptor was obtained from an adult who was a healthcare worker with PCR-confirmed SARS-CoV-2 infection or an uninfected control (not recorded which). J is TRBJ2-4 and V is TRBV5-1; TRBD2 agrees at 11 bases. Here the CDR3 DNA reads TGCGCCAGCAGCCACGGGACTAGCGGAAACATTCAGTACTTC. Translating gives CASSHGTSGNIQYF.